One and the same sample provided the 10 T cell receptor beta chains below, sequenced in a study of T cell responses to AZD1222 COVID-19 vaccine. Here immunoSEQ multiplex PCR was the method, and the copy in TCRdb shows in-frame clones only, minus some. This table holds 110,000 or so clones, 88% found once. The source material was peripheral blood, sampled on day 0 of MenACWY control vaccination. The receptor source for this set is an adult in good health.

This rearrangement joins TRBV7-2 to TRBJ1-5; possibly TRBD1 for D (5 bases). The length of the CDR3 is 13 residues. The V gene lost 5 bases and the J gene lost 7 bases, with 12 bases spanning the gap. From germline, CDR1 is SGHTA and CDR2 FQGNSA. The CDR3 nucleotides read TGTGCCAGCAGCCCCCGGGGGGACCAGCCCCAGCATTTT. Amino acids: CASSPRGDQPQHF.

The chain has TRBV5-1 and TRBJ2-7; TRBD1 matches 7 bases. CDR1 and CDR2 from the germline V gene are SGHRS and YFSETQ. V gave up 0 bases and J gave up 5 bases; unmatched junction bases: 14. This CDR3 spans 17 amino acids. In DNA form, the CDR3 reads TGCGCCAGCAGCTTGGCAGGACAACAGGGGTCCCTTCACGAGCAGTACTTC. Its protein is CASSLAGQQGSLHEQYF.

V and J are TRBV5-1 and TRBJ2-7; tentatively, D is TRBD1 (6 bases). Germline CDR1 reads SGHRS; CDR2 reads YFSETQ. The CDR3 is made up of 14 amino acids. Between the trimmed V and J ends, which lost 5 bases and 7 bases, there was a span of 19 bases. The CDR3 DNA reads as TGCGCCAGCAGTCCTCAGGGACAAGGGCGGGAGCAGTACTTC. Translating it yields CASSPQGQGREQYF.

V is TRBV9 and J is TRBJ2-3; tentative D call: TRBD1 (6 bases). The CDR3 is 14 amino acids. In germline, CDR1 is SGDLS, CDR2 YYNGEE. V shed 0 bases and J shed 2 bases, with 7 bases lying between them. CDR3 bases: TGTGCCAGCAGCGTAGAGGGGGACACAGATACGCAGTATTTT. Encoded protein: CASSVEGDTDTQYF.

There are a few counts of this clone. J is TRBJ1-5 and V is TRBV11-2; D is ambiguous. The V gene lost 1 base and the J gene lost 4 bases, with 5 bases spanning the gap. The CDR3 covers 13 residues. The germline V gene has CDR1 SGHAT and CDR2 FQNNGV. DNA for the CDR3: TGTGCCAGCAGCTTAGGACAAAATCAGCCCCAGCATTTT. Its translation is CASSLGQNQPQHF.

The rearrangement joins TRBV28 to TRBJ2-7, with 8 bases matching TRBD1. The CDR3 has 14 amino acids. Germline lookup yields CDR1 MDHEN and CDR2 SYDVKM. With 2 bases clipped from V and 3 bases from J, the junction kept 3 bases outside the gene matches. CDR3 residues: CASSLQGASYEQYF. DNA for the CDR3: TGTGCCAGCAGTTTACAGGGGGCAAGCTACGAGCAGTACTTC.

The V gene is TRBV9, the J gene TRBJ2-5; D is perhaps TRBD2 (5 bases). Per the germline V gene, CDR1 is SGDLS and CDR2 is YYNGEE. The ends were cut back, 0 bases at V and 3 bases at J, with 6 bases in the middle. The length of the CDR3 is 13 residues. The chain's CDR3 is CASSVGTEETQYF. CDR3 bases: TGTGCCAGCAGCGTAGGGACTGAAGAGACCCAGTACTTC.

A single count supports this clone. The same CDR3 also results from other DNA sequences found in this sample. This rearrangement joins TRBV5-1 to TRBJ2-2; 7 bases align to TRBD2. The CDR3 spans 15 residues. J was trimmed by 3 bases and V by 0 bases; bases with no gene match: 2. CDR1 SGHRS and CDR2 YFSETQ come from the germline V gene. The CDR3, as DNA: TGCGCCAGCAGCTTGGAGGGGAGGGACACCGGGGAGCTGTTTTTT. Protein sequence: CASSLEGRDTGELFF.

This clone came up a few times. The V call is TRBV6-6, the J call TRBJ1-4; D call uncertain. The CDR3 covers 16 residues. The ends were cut back, 2 bases at V and 3 bases at J, with 13 bases in the middle. CDR1 and CDR2 (germline): MNHNY, SVGAGI (reference sequence). The CDR3 sequence: CASSYRQSPPNEKLFF. The DNA for the CDR3 is TGTGCCAGCAGTTACCGTCAGAGCCCCCCTAATGAAAAACTGTTTTTT.

V is TRBV5-1 and J is TRBJ1-1; D is uncertain. Germline CDR1 SGHRS, CDR2 YFSETQ. CDR3 size: 13 residues. The V and J ends lost 1 base and 5 bases respectively, with 9 bases between them. CDR3 sequence: CASSLWERTEAFF. As DNA, the CDR3 is TGCGCCAGCAGCTTGTGGGAGAGGACTGAAGCTTTCTTT.